Following are 19 T cell receptor beta chains from one sample sequenced in a study of blood T cells in healthy people across ages. Sample-barcoded 5' priming and a J-beta primer mix drove a second PCR of 7 to 11 cycles. TCRdb passed the 5' RACE reads through MiXCR, listing each CDR3 protein once. The sample lists over a million distinct CDR3 sequences, 45% seen once, with 18% in the top ten. The specimen sequenced was blood. The receptors here all came from a woman aged 55-70 years in good health.

The J gene is TRBJ2-3, the V gene TRBV20-1, with 8 bases lining up with TRBD2. The germline V gene has CDR1 DFQATT and CDR2 SNEGSKA (reference sequence). The CDR3 length is 13 residues. The V and J ends lost 4 bases and 4 bases, in that order; junction bases with no gene match: 4. CDR3 protein: CSAKREGPDTQYF. As DNA, the CDR3 is TGCAGTGCTAAACGGGAGGGCCCAGATACGCAGTATTTT.

In its sample, this clonotype was seen a few times. V usage is TRBV6-6 and J usage is TRBJ2-3, with TRBD1 matching over 7 bases. This CDR3 is 12 amino acids long. V lost 7 bases and J lost 7; bases outside the gene matches: 5. Germline V lookup: CDR1 MNHNY, CDR2 SVGAGI (reference sequence). The CDR3 protein is CASTLQGNTQYF. CDR3 nucleotide sequence: TGTGCCAGCACTTTACAGGGGAATACGCAGTATTTT.

The genes are TRBV6-1 and TRBJ2-1, with TRBD2 identical over 11 bases. The CDR3 contains 15 residues. The germline V gene encodes CDR1 MNHNS and CDR2 SASEGT. Here the CDR3 reads CVTIPTSGGYNEQFF. The DNA for the CDR3 is TGTGTCACCATTCCTACTAGCGGGGGTTACAATGAGCAGTTCTTC.

The chain recombines TRBV6-2 or TRBV6-3 with TRBJ2-7, with 15 nucleotides matching TRBD2. Germline CDR1 reads MNHEY; CDR2 reads SVGEGT. The CDR3 has 17 residues. V was clipped by 4 bases and J by 4 bases; unmatched bases: 8. The CDR3 reads CASSFYPGLAGGYEQYF. For the CDR3, the DNA is TGTGCCAGCAGTTTCTACCCTGGACTAGCGGGAGGGTACGAGCAGTACTTC.

The gene calls are TRBV20-1 and TRBJ2-5, with D maybe TRBD2 (5 bases). The CDR3 covers 13 residues. Trimming left V 7 bases short and J 0 bases short, with 12 bases between. Germline loops: CDR1 DFQATT, CDR2 SNEGSKA (reference sequence). For the CDR3, the DNA is TGCAGTGAAAAGGGAGACGACCAAGAGACCCAGTACTTC. The encoded protein is CSEKGDDQETQYF.

The chain has TRBV4-2 and TRBJ2-4; no clear D. Germline CDR1 is LGHNA and CDR2 is YNFKEQ. The CDR3 is made up of 16 amino acids. V dropped 0 bases and J dropped 6 bases, with 15 bases sitting between them. Here the CDR3 reads CASSQDDGRTGNIQYF. The CDR3, as DNA: TGTGCCAGCAGCCAAGATGACGGCCGAACGGGAAACATTCAGTACTTC.

The chain has TRBV3-1 and TRBJ2-4; no clear D gene. The ends were cut back, 2 bases at V and 13 bases at J, with 12 bases in the middle. The CDR3 sequence is 12 residues long. Germline-derived CDR1 and CDR2 are LGHDT and YNNKEL (reference sequence). The CDR3 loop is CASSQIPPEQYF. CDR3 DNA sequence: TGTGCCAGCAGCCAAATCCCCCCGGAGCAGTACTTC.

Comment on this clonotype: Because it lacks the conserved phenylalanine or tryptophan at the end, this CDR3 is likely a read error. The CDR3 loop is CSASPSEKETQYL. The CDR3 region has the DNA TGCAGTGCTAGTCCAAGCGAGAAAGAGACCCAGTACTTA. The rearrangement joins TRBV20-1 to TRBJ2-4, with D uncertain. The DNA end is a closer match to TRBJ2-5, so the J assignment may be wrong. Looked up from germline, CDR1 is DFQATT and CDR2 is SNEGSKA (reference sequence). This CDR3 region has 13 residues.

The chain recombines TRBV9 with TRBJ2-5; 8 bases line up with TRBD2. The CDR3 extends over 15 amino acids. Trimming removed 0 bases from V and 7 bases from J; junction bases left unmatched: 8. Looked up from germline, CDR1 is SGDLS and CDR2 is YYNGEE. The CDR3 spells CASSVGGLVGGTQYF. DNA for the CDR3: TGTGCCAGCAGCGTAGGGGGACTAGTCGGAGGGACCCAGTACTTC.

The chain combines TRBV20-1 with TRBJ2-5; 10 bases agree with TRBD2. Germline V lookup: CDR1 DFQATT, CDR2 SNEGSKA (reference sequence). The ends lost 0 bases at V and 1 base at J; junction bases unmatched: 11. This CDR3 contains 18 residues. In DNA, the CDR3 is TGCAGTGCTAGAGATCGAGCAGAAGCTAGCGGGAGCCAAGAGACCCAGTACTTC. Its translation: CSARDRAEASGSQETQYF.

This clonotype has more than one count but fewer than ten. V and J are TRBV6-2 or TRBV6-3 and TRBJ2-3, with 8 bases matching TRBD2. The CDR3 sequence is 14 residues long. V trimming: 6 bases; J trimming: 2 bases; junction bases outside the gene matches: 4. In germline, CDR1 is MNHEY, CDR2 SVGEGT. The CDR3 is CASSGGAATDTQYF. The CDR3 DNA reads TGTGCCAGCAGCGGGGGGGCCGCCACAGATACGCAGTATTTT.

The chain couples TRBV6-5 to TRBJ2-1, with 7 bases aligning to TRBD2. The CDR3 length is 16 residues. V lost 2 bases, J lost 5 bases, and 9 bases stayed unmatched. CDR1 and CDR2 from the germline V gene are MNHEY and SVGAGI. The CDR3 region has the DNA TGTGCCAGCAGTTACAGCTGGGGGGAGGGCCACAATGAGCAGTTCTTC. Its protein is CASSYSWGEGHNEQFF.

This chain joins TRBV12-3 or TRBV12-4 and TRBJ2-7; the match to TRBD1 covers 9 bases. J gave up 6 bases and V 3 bases, and 9 bases lay outside the gene matches. The CDR3 has 15 residues. The CDR3 is CASSFPGTGSCEQYF. In DNA form, the CDR3 reads TGTGCCAGCAGTTTCCCCGGGACAGGGTCGTGCGAGCAGTACTTC.

There are a few counts of this clonotype. This sequence joins TRBV4-1 and TRBJ1-6, with D hard to call. V was clipped by 2 bases and J by 0 bases, with 5 bases between them. The CDR3 is 15 amino acids. Per germline, CDR1 MGHRA and CDR2 YSYEKL. CDR3 region: CASSQFGSYNSPLHF. Written as DNA, the CDR3 is TGCGCCAGCAGCCAATTTGGCTCCTATAATTCACCCCTCCACTTT.

This clonotype was counted a few times. The chain uses TRBV7-8 and TRBJ2-1, with TRBD2 matching 7 bases. The length of the CDR3 is 12 residues. Trimming removed 8 bases from V and 6 bases from J; junction bases left unmatched: 4. Germline V gene sequence: CDR1 SGHVS, CDR2 FQNEAQ. CDR3 sequence (DNA): TGTGCCAGCGGGAGGGCCTCCAATGAGCAGTTCTTC. Protein sequence: CASGRASNEQFF.

The V call is TRBV20-1, the J call TRBJ2-5; the match to TRBD2 covers 7 bases. The J call may be in error: the DNA end matches TRBJ2-7 better. Germline V gene data show CDR1 as DFQATT and CDR2 as SNEGSKA (reference sequence). The CDR3 is 14 amino acids. The CDR3 is CSARGSGVSGEQYF. CDR3 coding DNA: TGCAGTGCTAGAGGGAGCGGGGTGTCGGGCGAGCAGTACTTC.

A few counts support this clonotype. The chain recombines TRBV6-5 with TRBJ1-1; D remains ambiguous. Germline values: CDR1 MNHEY, CDR2 SVGAGI. V lost 2 bases and J 7 bases, leaving 5 bases between the germline ends. This CDR3 is built from 11 residues. CDR3: CASSYGFEAFF. The DNA of the CDR3 is TGTGCCAGCAGTTACGGTTTTGAAGCTTTCTTT.

The chain uses TRBV4-2 and TRBJ1-4; no clear D gene. Germline-derived CDR1 and CDR2 are LGHNA and YNFKEQ. The length of the CDR3 is 14 residues. V lost 0 bases to trimming and J lost 6 bases, with 8 bases between them. CDR3 protein: CASSQDVSHEKLFF. The CDR3 bases are TGTGCCAGCAGCCAAGATGTGAGTCATGAAAAACTGTTTTTT.

As concerns this clonotype: Germline is not matched at one junction end, which may reflect a read error. The CDR3 sequence is CTSSPETGEETQYF. CDR3 bases: TGTACCAGCTCACCAGAGACAGGGGAAGAGACCCAGTACTTC. The V and J genes are TRBV18 and TRBJ2-5, with 8 nucleotides matching TRBD1. Germline CDR1 is KGHSH and CDR2 is LQKENI. The CDR3 runs 14 residues.